Each of the 30 T cell receptor beta chains below was sequenced from the same sample in a study of glioma-infiltrating T cells. The iRepertoire nested amplicon-rescue multiplex PCR amplified TCR alpha and beta CDR3s from RNA. Each CDR3 protein is one row after TCRdb ran MiXCR on the multiplex PCR reads. The sample yields roughly 200,000 distinct CDR3 sequences, about 40% seen once. The sample was glioma tissue, nonneoplastic brain tissue, or PBMCs (not recorded which). Every receptor here comes from a human donor with low-grade glioma or glioblastoma, undergoing nonglioma brain surgery, or in good health (not recorded which).

The chain couples TRBV2 to TRBJ2-2; D remains unclear. V shed 3 bases and J shed 7 bases, with 9 bases lying between them. The CDR3 consists of 13 residues. Looked up from germline, CDR1 is SNHLY and CDR2 is FYNNEI. CDR3 nucleotides: TGTGCCAGCAGTGACTGGTCCGGCGGGGAGCTGTTTTTT. Translating gives CASSDWSGGELFF. Filled out from reference TRBV2 and TRBJ2-2, the complete variable domain reads EPEVTQTPSHQVTQMGQEVILRCVPISNHLYFYWYRQILGQKVEFLVSFYNNEISEKSEIFDDQFSVERPDGSNFTLKIRSTKLEDSAMYFCASSDWSGGELFFGEGSRLTVL.

In this sample, this clonotype turned up a few times. V usage is TRBV5-1 and J usage is TRBJ2-5, with a possible D match to TRBD2 (5 bases). Germline V gives CDR1 SGHRS, CDR2 YFSETQ. V was clipped by 5 bases and J by 5 bases, with 19 bases between them. The CDR3 extends over 15 amino acids. For the CDR3, the DNA is TGCGCCAGCAGTCGTCGGACTGCAGGTTTCGAGACCCAGTACTTC. Translating it yields CASSRRTAGFETQYF.

Comment on this clonotype: This may be a read error, as it is one base from a much larger clone. This chain joins TRBV2 and TRBJ2-3; 13 bases agree with TRBD2. Germline CDR1 and CDR2: SNHLY and FYNNEI. Trimming at V came to 3 bases and at J to 5 bases, leaving 2 bases not matched to a gene. This CDR3 spans 15 amino acids. CDR3 amino acids: CASSDRTSGGDTQYF. The DNA of the CDR3 is TGTGCCAGCAGTGACAGGACTAGCGGGGGAGATACGCAGTATTTT.

The rearrangement uses TRBV19 and TRBJ2-1, with D perhaps matching TRBD2 (8 bases). Trimming removed 5 bases from V and 8 bases from J, with 19 bases in between. Germline loops: CDR1 LNHDA, CDR2 SQIVND (reference sequence). CDR3 size: 15 residues. This chain's CDR3 is CASSFLAGQSDEQFF. DNA for the CDR3: TGTGCCAGTAGTTTCTTAGCGGGACAGTCCGATGAGCAGTTCTTC.

Comment on this clonotype: The junction shows a germline mismatch at one end, possibly a read error. The V gene is TRBV12-3 or TRBV12-4, the J gene TRBJ1-5, with D uncertain. CDR3 size: 12 residues. As DNA, the CDR3 is TGTGCCAGCAGTTTACCTAATCAGCCCGAGCATTTT. Its translation is CASSLPNQPEHF.

This sequence joins TRBV27 and TRBJ1-2; possible D gene TRBD1, 5 bases. This CDR3 spans 15 amino acids. Trimming cost V 3 bases and J 0 bases, with 11 bases left between them. Germline V gene sequence: CDR1 MNHEY, CDR2 SMNVEV (reference sequence). The CDR3 loop is CASSFRYRSNYGYTF. Written as DNA, the CDR3 is TGTGCCAGCAGTTTCCGCTACAGGTCTAACTATGGCTACACCTTC.

Turning to this clonotype: This clone may be a read error of a much larger clone one base away. The chain links TRBV20-1 to TRBJ1-5, with D maybe TRBD1 (6 bases). Germline V gene lookup returns CDR1 DFQATT and CDR2 SNEGSKA (reference sequence). This CDR3 region has 13 residues. V was trimmed by 3 bases and J by 3 bases, leaving 9 bases between them. DNA for the CDR3: TGCAGTGCTAGCGGGACATTCAATCAGCCCCAGCATTTT. Translating gives CSASGTFNQPQHF.

This sequence joins TRBV5-1 and TRBJ2-1, with 8 bases fitting TRBD2. Germline CDR1 is SGHRS and CDR2 is YFSETQ. V lost 4 bases and J lost 9; bases outside the gene matches: 6. The CDR3 extends over 13 amino acids. The chain's CDR3 is CASSRGLVSEQFF. CDR3 sequence (DNA): TGCGCCAGCAGCCGGGGACTAGTGAGTGAGCAGTTCTTC. Full variable domain (missing parts from reference TRBV5-1 and TRBJ2-1): KAGVTQTPRYLIKTRGQQVTLSCSPISGHRSVSWYQQTPGQGLQFLFEYFSETQRNKGNFPGRFSGRQFSNSRSEMNVSTLELGDSALYLCASSRGLVSEQFFGPGTRLTVL.

V gene TRBV7-2 combines with J gene TRBJ2-1; perhaps TRBD2 as D (7 bases). This CDR3 has 16 amino acids. With 11 bases removed from V and 0 bases from J, the gap between germline ends came to 20 bases. The germline CDR1 and CDR2 sequences are SGHTA and FQGNSA. The CDR3 region is CAGIAGGGVSYNEQFF. The CDR3 region has the DNA TGTGCCGGCATAGCCGGAGGGGGGGTCTCCTACAATGAGCAGTTCTTC.

With regard to this clonotype: A much larger clone sits a single nucleotide away, making a read error possible. The J gene is TRBJ2-1, the V gene TRBV20-1; 9 positions agree with TRBD2. The germline V gene encodes CDR1 DFQATT and CDR2 SNEGSKA (reference sequence). This CDR3 region has 15 residues. V was clipped by 6 bases and J by 6 bases; unmatched bases: 12. The CDR3 is CSAERTSARLNEQFF. The CDR3 nucleotides read TGCAGTGCCGAAAGGACTAGCGCGAGGCTCAATGAGCAGTTCTTC.

Details on this clonotype: This sequence may be a read error, since a much larger clone differs from it by one base. Without the conserved terminal phenylalanine or tryptophan, this CDR3 likely stems from a read error. The V call is TRBV28, the J call TRBJ2-7, with D unresolved. The CDR3 runs to 12 residues. Germline V gene sequence: CDR1 MDHEN, CDR2 SYDVKM. V lost 6 bases, J lost 2 bases, and 8 bases lay in between. The CDR3: CASSSPPYEQYL. In DNA, the CDR3 is TGTGCCAGCAGCTCCCCTCCCTACGAGCAGTACCTC.

This clonotype was detected many times. CDR3 DNA: TGTGCCAGCAGCCACACCCCGGGGGGGTCGGAGGGCAATGAGCAGTTCTTC. It yields the protein CASSHTPGGSEGNEQFF. The chain uses TRBV6-1 and TRBJ2-1; 8 positions match TRBD2. The V segment lost 6 bases and the J segment 6 bases; nucleotides outside the gene matches: 16. Per germline, CDR1 MNHNS and CDR2 SASEGT. The CDR3 is 17 residues long.

In its sample, this clonotype was seen a few times. The V gene is TRBV19, the J gene TRBJ2-7; either TRBD1 or TRBD2 may supply D (5 bases each). V lost 6 bases, J lost 1 base, and 13 bases lay in between. This CDR3 has 14 residues. Per germline, CDR1 LNHDA and CDR2 SQIVND (reference sequence). CDR3 sequence reads: CASRRSGRSYEQYF. The CDR3, as DNA: TGTGCCAGTAGACGATCGGGGCGATCCTACGAGCAGTACTTC.

V usage is TRBV28 and J usage is TRBJ1-4; 9 bases map to TRBD1. The CDR3 is 21 amino acids. Germline lookup yields CDR1 MDHEN and CDR2 SYDVKM. With V trimmed by 5 bases and J by 0 bases, 19 bases remained unmatched. CDR3 bases: TGTGCCAGCAGTCGGACAGGGGTTTTGCGAGGCGGACTAGCAACTAATGAAAAACTGTTTTTT. It translates to CASSRTGVLRGGLATNEKLFF.

V and J are TRBV6-1 and TRBJ1-2; possible D gene TRBD1, 5 bases. Trimming shortened V by 6 bases and J by 8 bases, and 22 bases separated the two germline ends. This CDR3 is built from 15 residues. Per germline, CDR1 MNHNS and CDR2 SASEGT. CDR3 in amino acids: CASSPAGNGGSGYTF. In nucleotides, the CDR3 is TGTGCCAGCAGCCCCGCTGGAAACGGGGGAAGCGGCTACACCTTC.

This clonotype was recorded many times. This chain links TRBV19 with TRBJ2-3; D is ambiguous. Trimming left V 3 bases short and J 6 bases short, with 10 bases between. CDR3 length: 13 residues. Germline-derived CDR1 and CDR2 are LNHDA and SQIVND (reference sequence). CDR3 amino acids: CASSMRVADTQYF. CDR3 sequence (DNA): TGTGCCAGTAGTATGCGCGTAGCTGATACGCAGTATTTT.

The chain couples TRBV4-1 to TRBJ2-7, with D perhaps matching TRBD1 (5 bases). This CDR3 spans 14 amino acids. The V end was cut by 2 bases, the J end by 6 bases, with 14 bases between. CDR1 is MGHRA and CDR2 is YSYEKL in the germline V gene. CDR3 in amino acids: CASSQRGTVGEQYF. In nucleotides, the CDR3 is TGCGCCAGCAGCCAAAGGGGCACAGTCGGCGAGCAGTACTTC.

This clonotype was counted ten times or more. V is TRBV28 and J is TRBJ1-1; the D is unclear. The CDR3 is 11 residues long. V gave up 6 bases and J gave up 8 bases, with 10 bases separating them. In germline, CDR1 is MDHEN, CDR2 SYDVKM. CDR3 sequence: CASSQNREAFF. The CDR3 DNA reads TGTGCCAGCAGCCAAAACAGAGAAGCTTTCTTT.

The V call is TRBV7-3, the J call TRBJ2-1; 8 nucleotides line up with TRBD2. The V gene end was trimmed by 4 bases and the J gene end by 2 bases; junction bases not matched to a gene: 4. The CDR3 is 15 amino acids. Per the germline V gene, CDR1 is SGHTA and CDR2 is FQGTGA. The CDR3 region is CASSSTLAAYNEQFF. DNA of the CDR3: TGTGCCAGCAGCTCAACACTAGCGGCCTACAATGAGCAGTTCTTC.

Ten or more counts support this clonotype. CDR3 sequence: CASTNTEGFTDTQYF. CDR3 DNA sequence: TGTGCCAGTACAAACACGGAGGGCTTCACAGATACGCAGTATTTT. This rearrangement joins TRBV3-1 to TRBJ2-3; D possibly corresponds to TRBD2 (6 bases). Trimming pared 9 bases from V and 2 bases from J, leaving 18 bases between. CDR1 is LGHDT, CDR2 YNNKEL, per germline (reference sequence). The CDR3 spans 15 residues.

This clonotype was detected ten times or more. This chain connects TRBV19 to TRBJ1-5; D call uncertain. Trimming shortened V by 8 bases and J by 3 bases, and 14 bases separated the two germline ends. The CDR3 runs 14 residues. Germline CDR1 is LNHDA and CDR2 is SQIVND (reference sequence). The CDR3 spells CASSGQANNQPQHF. The CDR3 DNA reads as TGTGCCAGTTCCGGGCAGGCCAACAATCAGCCCCAGCATTTT.

As concerns this clonotype: A single base separates this from a much larger clone, so it may be a read error. The CDR3 region has the DNA TGTGCCAGCAGTTCCCCCTCCGGGAATTCACCCCTCCACTTT. It translates to CASSSPSGNSPLHF. The chain links TRBV27 to TRBJ1-6, with D unresolved. The CDR3 totals 14 residues. Trimming cost V 4 bases and J 7 bases, with 11 bases left between them. Per the germline V gene, CDR1 is MNHEY and CDR2 is SMNVEV (reference sequence).

The chain recombines TRBV20-1 with TRBJ1-1; tentatively, D is TRBD1 (5 bases). The CDR3 loop spans 13 amino acids. The germline gives CDR1 DFQATT, CDR2 SNEGSKA (reference sequence). The V end lost 4 bases, the J end lost 1 base, and 10 bases lay between the germline ends. CDR3: CSANRPWNTEAFF. CDR3 in DNA: TGCAGTGCTAACAGGCCCTGGAACACTGAAGCTTTCTTT.

This clonotype has a count of ten or more. One end of the junction is discordant with germline, which a read error may explain. This sequence joins TRBV2 and TRBJ1-2; D not resolved. The CDR3 has 10 amino acids. Germline CDR1 reads SNHLY; CDR2 reads FYNNEI. The CDR3, as DNA: TGTGCCAGCAGTGAAGCGCTTCCCCTTTTC. Residues: CASSEALPLF.

Worth noting for this clonotype: A much larger clone sits a single nucleotide away, making a read error possible. The chain carries TRBV6-4 and TRBJ2-7, with unresolved D. The DNA matches TRBJ2-5 better at its end, which makes the J call doubtful. In germline, CDR1 is MRHNA, CDR2 SNTAGT. The CDR3 runs 11 residues. The CDR3 DNA is TGTGCCAGCAGACGACAAGAGACCCAGTACTTC. Translating gives CASRRQETQYF.

This clonotype came up a few times. The V call is TRBV4-2, the J call TRBJ2-3; 9 bases agree with TRBD2. The CDR3 contains 17 residues. The junction had 7 bases not matched to a gene; V was cut back by 2 bases and J by 1 base. Germline-derived CDR1 and CDR2 are LGHNA and YNFKEQ. For the CDR3, the DNA is TGTGCCAGCAGCCAAAACATAGCGGGAGCAGGCACAGATACGCAGTATTTT. It encodes CASSQNIAGAGTDTQYF.

In its sample, this clonotype was seen many times. The V gene is TRBV28, the J gene TRBJ2-1; 7 nucleotides match TRBD2. Per germline, CDR1 MDHEN and CDR2 SYDVKM. The V segment lost 7 bases and the J segment 10 bases; nucleotides outside the gene matches: 4. CDR3 length equals 11 residues. The CDR3 region is CASTDGREQFF. The DNA of the CDR3 is TGTGCCAGCACCGACGGGAGGGAGCAGTTCTTC.

The chain joins TRBV29-1 to TRBJ2-7; D possibly corresponds to TRBD2 (6 bases). Germline V gene sequence: CDR1 SQVTM, CDR2 ANQGSEA. The V gene lost 8 bases and the J gene lost 1 base, with 18 bases spanning the gap. The CDR3 has 14 amino acids. In DNA form, the CDR3 reads TGCAGCTTGGCCCCGGGAGCCCAATCCTACGAGCAGTACTTC. Its protein is CSLAPGAQSYEQYF.

The rearrangement joins TRBV7-8 to TRBJ1-5, with D perhaps matching TRBD1 (6 bases). The germline V gene has CDR1 SGHVS and CDR2 FQNEAQ. The CDR3 consists of 16 residues. V lost 2 bases and J lost 0, with 11 bases in between. The CDR3 reads CASSLQGYYSNQPQHF. Written as DNA, the CDR3 is TGTGCCAGCAGCTTACAGGGGTATTATAGCAATCAGCCCCAGCATTTT.

With respect to this clonotype: A clone one base away is much larger, so this may be a read error. The chain links TRBV28 to TRBJ2-1, with 7 bases that match TRBD2. The CDR3 has 16 amino acids. Germline V gene data show CDR1 as MDHEN and CDR2 as SYDVKM. Trimming cost V 5 bases and J 0 bases; bases outside gene matches: 7. CDR3: CASSTKAGSSYNEQFF. CDR3 DNA sequence: TGTGCCAGCAGTACTAAAGCGGGAAGCTCCTACAATGAGCAGTTCTTC.